The 6 T cell receptor beta chains given below trace back to one sample, sequenced in a study of blood T cell repertoires in COVID-19. Generated by immunoSEQ multiplex PCR, the TCRdb table keeps only in-frame clones and is missing some. The data contain some 150,000 clones, approximately 84% of them singletons. Sequencing was carried out using peripheral blood. These TCRs come from a human donor with acute or convalescent COVID-19. The donor label of this sample is uncertain.

The J gene is TRBJ2-5, the V gene TRBV29-1, with D perhaps matching TRBD1 (5 bases). V lost 1 base, J lost 5 bases, and 14 bases lay in between. The CDR3 covers 14 residues. Germline CDR1 and CDR2: SQVTM and ANQGSEA. The CDR3 region is CSVEGQGYTETQYF. CDR3 bases: TGCAGCGTTGAAGGTCAGGGCTATACTGAGACCCAGTACTTC. Filled out from reference TRBV29-1 and TRBJ2-5, the complete variable domain reads SAVISQKPSRDICQRGTSLTIQCQVDSQVTMMFWYRQQPGQSLTLIATANQGSEATYESGFVIDKFPISRPNLTFSTLTVSNMSPEDSSIYLCSVEGQGYTETQYFGPGTRLLVL.

This rearrangement joins TRBV5-4 to TRBJ2-5; tentatively, D is TRBD2 (5 bases). CDR1 SGHNT and CDR2 YYREEE come from the germline V gene (reference sequence). The CDR3 has 12 residues. With 1 base removed from V and 4 bases from J, the gap between germline ends came to 5 bases. CDR3 nucleotide sequence: TGTGCCAGCAGCTTGAGCGGAGAGACCCAGTACTTC. As protein: CASSLSGETQYF.

The chain is built from TRBV6-2 or TRBV6-3 and TRBJ2-7; 8 positions agree with TRBD2. V dropped 0 bases and J dropped 1; count of bases not matched to a gene: 11. CDR1 is MNHEY and CDR2 is SVGEGT in the germline V gene. The CDR3 spans 18 residues. This CDR3 reads CASSYSSRERGLSYEQYF. The DNA of the CDR3 is TGTGCCAGCAGTTACTCGAGTAGGGAGCGGGGGCTGTCCTACGAGCAGTACTTC.

The rearrangement joins TRBV11-3 to TRBJ2-3; 11 positions agree with TRBD2. Trimming removed 5 bases from V and 4 bases from J; junction bases left unmatched: 8. Germline V CDR1 and CDR2: SGHNT, YENEEA. This CDR3 contains 16 residues. Written as DNA, the CDR3 is TGTGCCAGCAGCATCGGGACTAGCGGTTTTCCAGATACGCAGTATTTT. This encodes CASSIGTSGFPDTQYF.

This chain connects TRBV10-1 to TRBJ2-5, with TRBD2 identical over 11 bases. CDR1 and CDR2 (germline): WNHNN, SYGVQD (reference sequence). After removal of 2 bases from V and 4 bases from J, the junction contained 0 bases not matched to a gene. The CDR3 sequence is 14 residues long. Here the CDR3 DNA reads TGCGCCAGCAGTGAGGGACTAGCGGGAGAGACCCAGTACTTC. Its translation: CASSEGLAGETQYF.

V usage is TRBV30 and J usage is TRBJ1-2; tentatively, D is TRBD1 (5 bases). The CDR3 spans 12 residues. CDR1 GTSNPN and CDR2 SVGIG come from the germline V gene (reference sequence). V dropped 3 bases and J dropped 8 bases, with 13 bases sitting between them. The CDR3 nucleotides are TGTGCCTGGAGAACCTACAGGCGAGGCTACACCTTC. This gives the protein CAWRTYRRGYTF.